This T cell receptor (beta chain) emerged from a study of cytomegalovirus exposure and HLA in healthy donors. CDR3 length: 14 amino acids. V was pared by 4 bases and J by 4 bases, with 11 bases between. CDR1 is MNHNS, CDR2 SASEGT, per germline. For this clone: Its antigen is undetermined.

Findings of the study overall: More clonal expansion characterized HLA-associated TCR beta chains than equally common others in a later analysis.

The PCR contained 60 Vbeta and 13 Jbeta primers. Using immunoSEQ multiplex PCR, the repertoire was profiled, and TCRdb retains in-frame clones only, with some absent. In all, the sample yields about 200,000 clones. The source is a girl under 10 years old in good health and CMV-seropositive. The sequenced material came from PBMCs. The chain links TRBV6-1 to TRBJ1-5, with a tentative D call TRBD1 (5 bases). The CDR3 region is CASSGAGLNQPQHF. In DNA form, the CDR3 reads TGTGCCAGCAGTGGGGCAGGGTTGAATCAGCCCCAGCATTTT.